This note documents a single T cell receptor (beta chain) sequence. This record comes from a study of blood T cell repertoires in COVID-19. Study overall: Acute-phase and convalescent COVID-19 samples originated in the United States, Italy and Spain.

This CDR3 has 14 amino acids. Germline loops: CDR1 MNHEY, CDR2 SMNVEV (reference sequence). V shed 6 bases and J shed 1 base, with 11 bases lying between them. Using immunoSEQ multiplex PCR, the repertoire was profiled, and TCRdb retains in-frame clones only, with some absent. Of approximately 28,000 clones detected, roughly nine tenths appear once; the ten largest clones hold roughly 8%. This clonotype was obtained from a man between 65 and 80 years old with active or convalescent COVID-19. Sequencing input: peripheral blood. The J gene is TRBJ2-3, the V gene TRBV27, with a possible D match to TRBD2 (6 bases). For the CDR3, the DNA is TGTGCCAGCAGCCGCGGGGCGGGCACAGATACGCAGTATTTT. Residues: CASSRGAGTDTQYF.